These T cell receptor beta chains were read from a single sample in a study of cytomegalovirus exposure and HLA in healthy donors. Some clones are missing from TCRdb's copy, which holds only in-frame ones; the method was immunoSEQ multiplex PCR. The table has about 160,000 clones, about 80% seen once. Sequenced: PBMCs. Receptors were obtained from a woman aged 45-65 years in good health and CMV-seropositive. CDR3s include the opening cysteine and the closing phenylalanine or tryptophan. A D gene is named only where the DNA matches it firmly. Where a row states a size, it is once, few, many or the class of an expanded clone; other rows omit it.

clone_size j_call v_call d_call cdr3_aa cdr3_nt
once TRBJ1-6 TRBV11-2 . CASSQNSPLHF TGTGCCAGCAGCCAAAATTCACCCCTCCACTTT
. TRBJ1-4 TRBV5-6 . CASSVVTGRQPEKLFF TGTGCCAGCAGCGTTGTAACTGGGAGGCAACCAGAAAAACTGTTTTTT
. TRBJ2-5 TRBV7-9 . CASDMGETQYF TGTGCCAGCGACATGGGAGAGACCCAGTACTTC
. TRBJ2-4 TRBV2 TRBD1 CASRTGPRQYF TGTGCCAGCAGGACAGGGCCCCGTCAGTACTTC
. TRBJ1-5 TRBV5-3 . CARSLLVGQPQHF TGTGCCAGAAGCTTGCTGGTGGGCCAGCCCCAGCATTTT
. TRBJ1-1 TRBV7-9 . CASWGMNTEAFF TGTGCCAGCTGGGGCATGAACACTGAAGCTTTCTTT
few TRBJ1-2 TRBV5-4 TRBD1 CASSAGQGWHNYGYTF TGTGCCAGCAGCGCGGGACAGGGATGGCACAACTATGGCTACACCTTC
. TRBJ2-7 TRBV5-1 TRBD1 CASSQQSSGTGSEQYF TGCGCCAGCAGCCAACAATCCTCCGGGACAGGGAGCGAGCAGTACTTC
. TRBJ2-1 TRBV6-5 TRBD1 CASSRGTGIYNEQFF TGTGCCAGCAGCCGAGGGACAGGGATATACAATGAGCAGTTCTTC
. TRBJ2-1 TRBV7-2 . CASSTMGRAYNEQFF TGTGCCAGCAGCACCATGGGCAGAGCTTACAATGAGCAGTTCTTC
. TRBJ2-1 TRBV5-1 . CASSLADLAYNEQFF TGCGCCAGCAGCTTGGCCGATCTAGCCTACAATGAGCAGTTCTTC
. TRBJ2-7 TRBV6-5 . CASSYSGSSYEQYF TGTGCCAGCAGTTACTCTGGCAGCTCCTACGAGCAGTACTTC
. TRBJ2-2 TRBV7-9 . CASSSTTRATGELFF TGTGCCAGCAGCTCGACTACTCGAGCCACCGGGGAGCTGTTTTTT
. TRBJ1-4 TRBV9 . CASSASATNEKLFF TGTGCCAGCAGCGCCAGCGCAACTAATGAAAAACTGTTTTTT
once TRBJ2-1 TRBV19 . CASSIDGLTVSGNEQFF TGTGCCAGTAGTATAGATGGTTTGACGGTTTCAGGCAATGAGCAGTTCTTC
. TRBJ2-3 TRBV29-1 TRBD1 CSVEGQGAGTDTQYF TGCAGCGTTGAAGGACAGGGGGCTGGCACAGATACGCAGTATTTT
. TRBJ2-3 TRBV7-2 . CASSLIRGSADTQYF TGTGCCAGCAGCTTAATCAGGGGCAGCGCAGATACGCAGTATTTT
. TRBJ2-3 TRBV7-3 TRBD1 CASSRVGPNRDRASDTQYF TGTGCCAGCAGTCGTGTCGGGCCCAACCGGGACAGAGCCTCGGATACGCAGTATTTT
. TRBJ2-7 TRBV6-5 . CASSYSNPQTYEQYF TGTGCCAGCAGTTACTCGAACCCCCAGACCTACGAGCAGTACTTC
few TRBJ2-3 TRBV5-5 . CASSSKKGEYGTDTQYF TGTGCCAGCAGCTCGAAAAAGGGAGAATACGGCACAGATACGCAGTATTTT
. TRBJ1-2 TRBV6-5 TRBD1 CASSDPRTGNGYTF TGTGCCAGCAGTGACCCTCGGACAGGCAATGGCTACACCTTC
. TRBJ1-1 TRBV13 TRBD1 CASSTQGAGEAFF TGTGCCAGCAGCACACAGGGGGCTGGTGAAGCTTTCTTT
. TRBJ2-7 TRBV23-1 TRBD2 CASMVAGGRTYEQYF TGCGCCAGCATGGTAGCGGGGGGACGAACCTACGAGCAGTACTTC
. TRBJ2-3 TRBV28 TRBD2 CASSLTSGTDTQYF TGTGCCAGCAGTTTGACTAGCGGGACAGATACGCAGTATTTT
. TRBJ2-7 TRBV2 TRBD2 CASSVPSGKGTYEQYF TGTGCCAGCAGTGTCCCTAGCGGGAAGGGAACCTACGAGCAGTACTTC
. TRBJ2-3 TRBV12-1 . CASSPLAGALYKTDTQYF TGTGCCAGCAGCCCGCTAGCGGGAGCCCTCTACAAAACAGATACGCAGTATTTT
. TRBJ2-7 TRBV5-6 TRBD1 CASSFRQGPGQYF TGTGCCAGCAGCTTTAGACAGGGTCCCGGGCAGTACTTC
. TRBJ1-2 TRBV6-5 . CASSSPGWDYGYTF TGTGCCAGCAGTTCCCCGGGGTGGGACTATGGCTACACCTTC
. TRBJ2-3 TRBV5-1 TRBD2 CASRRAGESTDTQYF TGCGCCAGCAGGCGAGCGGGGGAAAGCACAGATACGCAGTATTTT
. TRBJ1-5 TRBV2 . CASSLGQFSNQPQHF TGTGCCAGCAGCCTGGGACAATTTAGCAATCAGCCCCAGCATTTT
. TRBJ2-4 TRBV2 . CASSEARGASKNIQYF TGTGCCAGCAGTGAAGCCAGGGGCGCGTCCAAAAACATTCAGTACTTC
. TRBJ2-7 TRBV7-2 TRBD2 CASSILHTSGAPYEQYF TGTGCCAGCAGCATCCTCCATACTAGCGGGGCTCCCTACGAGCAGTACTTC
. TRBJ1-5 TRBV28 . CASSVTGMDGNQPQHF TGTGCCAGCAGCGTTACAGGGATGGATGGCAATCAGCCCCAGCATTTT
once TRBJ1-4 TRBV27 . CATSGMGNEKLFF TGTGCCACCTCAGGGATGGGTAATGAAAAACTGTTTTTT
. TRBJ1-4 TRBV4-1 . CASRPNRDGEKLFF TGCGCCAGCAGGCCCAACAGGGACGGTGAAAAACTGTTTTTT